This T cell receptor beta chain is drawn from a study of technical replicates of blood from a handful of donors. CDR1 SEHNR and CDR2 FQNEAQ come from the germline V gene (reference sequence). This CDR3 contains 19 residues. V was clipped by 1 base and J by 5 bases; unmatched bases: 14. Assay used: immunoSEQ multiplex PCR; TCRdb lists only in-frame clones, some missing. The table lists approximately 70,000 clones, approximately 96% of them singletons. This TCR derives from a human donor in good health. The sequenced sample consisted of T cells isolated from PBMCs. This chain connects TRBV7-9 to TRBJ2-1; 10 bases match TRBD1. This chain's CDR3 is CASSLELLRGTGVDNEQFF. DNA of the CDR3: TGTGCCAGCAGCTTAGAGCTTCTGAGGGGGACAGGGGTGGACAATGAGCAGTTCTTC.